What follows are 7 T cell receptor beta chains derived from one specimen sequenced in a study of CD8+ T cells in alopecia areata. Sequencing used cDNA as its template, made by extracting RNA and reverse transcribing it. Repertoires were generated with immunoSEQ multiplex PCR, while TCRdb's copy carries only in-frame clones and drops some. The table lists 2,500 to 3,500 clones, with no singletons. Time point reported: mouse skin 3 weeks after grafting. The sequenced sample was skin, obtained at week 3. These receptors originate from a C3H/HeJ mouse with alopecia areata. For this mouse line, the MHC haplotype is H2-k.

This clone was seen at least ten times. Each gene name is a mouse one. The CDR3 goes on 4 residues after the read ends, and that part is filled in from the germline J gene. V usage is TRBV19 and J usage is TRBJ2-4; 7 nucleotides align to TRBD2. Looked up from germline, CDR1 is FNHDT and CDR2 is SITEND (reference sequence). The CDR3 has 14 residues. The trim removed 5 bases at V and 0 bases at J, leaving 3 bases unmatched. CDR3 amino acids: CASSNWGSQNTLYF. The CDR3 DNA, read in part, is TGTGCCAGCAGCAACTGGGGTAGTCAAAAC.

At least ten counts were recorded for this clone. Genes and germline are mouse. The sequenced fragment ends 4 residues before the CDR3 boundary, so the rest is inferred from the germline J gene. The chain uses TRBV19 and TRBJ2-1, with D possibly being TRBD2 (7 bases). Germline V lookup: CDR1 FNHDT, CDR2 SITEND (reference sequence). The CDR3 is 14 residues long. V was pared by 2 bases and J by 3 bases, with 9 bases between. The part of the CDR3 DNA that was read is TGTGCCAGCAGTATTCTGGGGGCCTATGCT. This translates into CASSILGAYA. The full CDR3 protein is CASSILGAYAEQFF.

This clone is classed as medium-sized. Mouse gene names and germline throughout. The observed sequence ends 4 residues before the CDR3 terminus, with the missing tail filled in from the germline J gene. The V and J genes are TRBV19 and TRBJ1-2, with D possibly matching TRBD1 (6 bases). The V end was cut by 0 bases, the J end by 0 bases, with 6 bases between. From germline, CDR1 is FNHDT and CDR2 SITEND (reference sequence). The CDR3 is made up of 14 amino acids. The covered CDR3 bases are TGTGCCAGCAGTATAGGGACAGCAAACTCC. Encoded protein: CASSIGTANS. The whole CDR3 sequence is CASSIGTANSDYTF.

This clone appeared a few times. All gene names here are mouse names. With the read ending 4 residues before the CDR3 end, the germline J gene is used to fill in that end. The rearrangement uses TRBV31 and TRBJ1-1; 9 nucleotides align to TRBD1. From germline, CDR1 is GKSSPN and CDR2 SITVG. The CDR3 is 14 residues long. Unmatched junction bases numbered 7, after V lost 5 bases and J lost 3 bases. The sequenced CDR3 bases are TGTGCCTGGGACCGGGACAGGGCCGACACA. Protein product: CAWDRDRADT. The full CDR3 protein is CAWDRDRADTEVFF.

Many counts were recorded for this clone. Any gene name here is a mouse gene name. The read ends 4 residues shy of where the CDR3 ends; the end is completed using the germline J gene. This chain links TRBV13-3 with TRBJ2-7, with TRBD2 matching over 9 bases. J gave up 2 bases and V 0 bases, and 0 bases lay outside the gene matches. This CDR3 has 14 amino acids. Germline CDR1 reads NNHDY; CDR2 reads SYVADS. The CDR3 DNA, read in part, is TGTGCCAGCAGTGATGGGACTGGGGCCTAT. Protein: CASSDGTGAY. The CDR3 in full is CASSDGTGAYEQYF.

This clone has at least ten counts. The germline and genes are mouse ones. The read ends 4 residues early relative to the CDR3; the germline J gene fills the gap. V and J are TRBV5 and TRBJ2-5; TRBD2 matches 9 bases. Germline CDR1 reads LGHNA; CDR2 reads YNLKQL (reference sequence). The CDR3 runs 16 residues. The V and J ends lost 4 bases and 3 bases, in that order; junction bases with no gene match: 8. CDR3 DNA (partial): TGTGCCAGCAGCCCCCCCTACTGGGGGGTGCAAGAC. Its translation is CASSPPYWGVQD. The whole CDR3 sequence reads CASSPPYWGVQDTQYF.

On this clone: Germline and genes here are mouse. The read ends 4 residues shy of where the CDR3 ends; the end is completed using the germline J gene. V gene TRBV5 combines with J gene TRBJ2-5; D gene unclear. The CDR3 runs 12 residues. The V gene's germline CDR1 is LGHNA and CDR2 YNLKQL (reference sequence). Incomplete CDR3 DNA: TGTGCCAGCAGCCAAGAGGGGGAC. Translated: CASSQEGD. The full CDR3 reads CASSQEGDTQYF.